This is a list of T cell receptor beta chains from one sample in a study of cytomegalovirus exposure and HLA in healthy donors. Assay: immunoSEQ multiplex PCR; the TCRdb copy retains only in-frame clones and omits some. The sample contains 60,000 or so clones, about four fifths of which appear only once. The sample comprised PBMCs. Every receptor here comes from a man aged 40-49 years in good health and CMV-seronegative. CDR3s include the opening cysteine and the closing phenylalanine or tryptophan. The order of the fields is D gene, V gene, J gene, clone size, CDR3 DNA, CDR3 protein. A D gene is named only where the DNA matches it firmly. Clone size appears in some rows only: once, few, many, or a class for an expanded clone.

D: NA
V: TRBV12-5
J: TRBJ1-1
size: NA
DNA: TGTGCTAGTGGTTTGCGGGAGGAGGGTGAAGCTTTCTTT
CDR3: CASGLREEGEAFF

D: NA
V: TRBV5-1
J: TRBJ1-5
size: NA
DNA: TGCGCCAGCAGCTTTGGGGGGGCTGGGCAGCCCCAGCATTTT
CDR3: CASSFGGAGQPQHF

D: NA
V: TRBV18
J: TRBJ1-5
size: NA
DNA: TGTGCCAGCTCACTCGGGGTTAGCAATCAGCCCCAGCATTTT
CDR3: CASSLGVSNQPQHF

D: NA
V: TRBV5-1
J: TRBJ2-5
size: once
DNA: TGCGCCAGCAGCTTTGGGTTCGCAGGGATGTTCGTGGAGACCCAGTACTTC
CDR3: CASSFGFAGMFVETQYF

D: NA
V: TRBV6-6
J: TRBJ2-7
size: NA
DNA: TGTGCCAGCAGTATCGAGGTTCCCTACGAGCAGTACTTC
CDR3: CASSIEVPYEQYF

D: NA
V: TRBV30
J: TRBJ1-4
size: NA
DNA: TGTGCCCTGGGGCAGGGGAATGAAAAACTGTTTTTT
CDR3: CALGQGNEKLFF

D: NA
V: TRBV6-4
J: TRBJ1-1
size: few
DNA: TGTGCCAGCAGTGAAACATTCGAGGGAGCCCTCGCTGAAGCTTTCTTT
CDR3: CASSETFEGALAEAFF

D: NA
V: TRBV10-3
J: TRBJ1-3
size: NA
DNA: TGTGCCATCAGTGAGTCGTCAGTTTCTGGAAACACCATATATTTT
CDR3: CAISESSVSGNTIYF

D: TRBD1
V: TRBV5-1
J: TRBJ2-2
size: NA
DNA: TGCGCCAGCAGCGCGCGACAGGGCGCGAACACCGGGGAGCTGTTTTTT
CDR3: CASSARQGANTGELFF

D: NA
V: TRBV6-5
J: TRBJ2-1
size: NA
DNA: TGTGCCAGCAGTTACAGGGAGTACAATGAGCAGTTCTTC
CDR3: CASSYREYNEQFF

D: TRBD1
V: TRBV5-6
J: TRBJ2-7
size: NA
DNA: TGTGCCAGCAGCTTGACCGGACAGGGTTTATACTTC
CDR3: CASSLTGQGLYF

D: TRBD1
V: TRBV5-1
J: TRBJ1-3
size: NA
DNA: TGCGCCAGCAGCTTGGAGCGACAGGGGCGAGCTGGAAACACCATATATTTT
CDR3: CASSLERQGRAGNTIYF

D: NA
V: TRBV30
J: TRBJ2-1
size: NA
DNA: TGTGCCGGGGGGAGCTCCTACAATGAGCAGTTCTTC
CDR3: CAGGSSYNEQFF

D: NA
V: TRBV6-1
J: TRBJ1-1
size: NA
DNA: TGTGCCAGCAGTGTAGTGAACACTGAAGCTTTCTTT
CDR3: CASSVVNTEAFF

D: NA
V: TRBV10-3
J: TRBJ1-1
size: few
DNA: TGTGCCAGCGGGGTGAACACTGAAGCTTTCTTT
CDR3: CASGVNTEAFF

D: NA
V: TRBV30
J: TRBJ1-6
size: NA
DNA: TGTGCCTGGAGTTCGGGGGACAATTCACCCCTCCACTTT
CDR3: CAWSSGDNSPLHF

D: NA
V: TRBV5-6
J: TRBJ2-3
size: few
DNA: TGTGCCAGCAGCTTGTTACCCCAGGGTGGAGATACGCAGTATTTT
CDR3: CASSLLPQGGDTQYF

D: NA
V: TRBV6-5
J: TRBJ2-5
size: NA
DNA: TGTGCCAGCAGTTACTCATCCGCTCGGGAGACCCAGTACTTC
CDR3: CASSYSSARETQYF

D: TRBD1
V: TRBV5-6
J: TRBJ2-3
size: NA
DNA: TGTGCCAGCTACAGGGGGAGCATGAGGGGAGATACGCAGTATTTT
CDR3: CASYRGSMRGDTQYF

D: NA
V: TRBV5-6
J: TRBJ2-5
size: NA
DNA: TGTGCCAGCAGCTTGGTGGGGAGGACCCAGTACTTC
CDR3: CASSLVGRTQYF

D: NA
V: TRBV7-9
J: TRBJ2-1
size: once
DNA: TGTGCCAGCAGCTTACATCAGGGATATATGTCTAATGAGCAGTTCTTC
CDR3: CASSLHQGYMSNEQFF

D: TRBD1
V: TRBV6-6
J: TRBJ1-1
size: NA
DNA: TGTGCCAGCAGTTACTCAGGCGACAGGGGCACTGAAGCTTTCTTT
CDR3: CASSYSGDRGTEAFF